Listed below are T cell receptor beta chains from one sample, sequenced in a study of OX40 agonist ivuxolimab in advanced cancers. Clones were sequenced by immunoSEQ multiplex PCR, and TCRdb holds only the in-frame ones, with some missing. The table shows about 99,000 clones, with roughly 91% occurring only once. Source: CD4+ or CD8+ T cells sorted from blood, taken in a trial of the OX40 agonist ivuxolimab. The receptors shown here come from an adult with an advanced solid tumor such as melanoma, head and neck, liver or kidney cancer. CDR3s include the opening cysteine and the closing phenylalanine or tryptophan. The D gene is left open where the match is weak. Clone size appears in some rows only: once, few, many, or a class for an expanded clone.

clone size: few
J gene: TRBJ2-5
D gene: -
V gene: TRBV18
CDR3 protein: CASSPGGETQYF
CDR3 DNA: TGTGCCAGCTCACCGGGCGGAGAGACCCAGTACTTC

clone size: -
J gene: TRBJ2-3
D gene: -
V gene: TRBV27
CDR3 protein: CASRPAAGGTQYF
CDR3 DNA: TGTGCTTCTCGGCCCGCGGCTGGCGGTACGCAGTATTTT

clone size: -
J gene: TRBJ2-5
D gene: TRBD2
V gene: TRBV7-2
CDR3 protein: CASSSRTSGSGETQYF
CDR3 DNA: TGTGCCAGCAGCTCCCGGACTAGCGGGAGCGGAGAGACCCAGTACTTC

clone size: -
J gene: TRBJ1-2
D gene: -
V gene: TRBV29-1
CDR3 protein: CSVGGVDGYTF
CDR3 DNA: TGCAGCGTTGGAGGGGTTGATGGCTACACCTTC

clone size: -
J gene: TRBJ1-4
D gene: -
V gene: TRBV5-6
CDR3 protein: CASSLLGENEKLFF
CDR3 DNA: TGTGCCAGCAGCTTACTGGGAGAAAATGAAAAACTGTTTTTT

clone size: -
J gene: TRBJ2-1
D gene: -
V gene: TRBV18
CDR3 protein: CASSPPAFGAPRGGRYNEQFF
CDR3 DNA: TGTGCCAGCTCACCACCGGCATTTGGGGCCCCAAGGGGAGGAAGGTACAATGAGCAGTTCTTC

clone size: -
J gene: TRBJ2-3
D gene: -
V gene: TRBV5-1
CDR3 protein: CASSLASDTQYF
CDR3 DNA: TGCGCCAGCAGCTTGGCATCAGATACGCAGTATTTT

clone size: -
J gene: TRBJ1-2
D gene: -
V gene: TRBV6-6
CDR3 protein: CASSYSLRYGYTF
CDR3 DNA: TGTGCCAGCAGTTACTCCCTGAGATATGGCTACACCTTC

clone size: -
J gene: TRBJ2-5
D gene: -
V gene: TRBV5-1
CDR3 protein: CASSLEPGEETQYF
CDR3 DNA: TGCGCCAGCAGCTTGGAGCCAGGGGAAGAGACCCAGTACTTC

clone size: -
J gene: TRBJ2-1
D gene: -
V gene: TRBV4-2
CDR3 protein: CASSQDSHEQFF
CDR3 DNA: TGTGCCAGCAGCCAAGATTCCCATGAGCAGTTCTTC

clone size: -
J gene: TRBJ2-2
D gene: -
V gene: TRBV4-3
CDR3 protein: CASRRATGELFF
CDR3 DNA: TGCGCCAGCAGGAGGGCCACCGGGGAGCTGTTTTTT

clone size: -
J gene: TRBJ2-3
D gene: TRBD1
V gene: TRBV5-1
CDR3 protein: CASSWGQGTTTDTQYF
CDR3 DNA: TGCGCCAGCAGCTGGGGACAGGGAACCACCACAGATACGCAGTATTTT

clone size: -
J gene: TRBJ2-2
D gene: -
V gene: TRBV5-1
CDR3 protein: CASSLPDGSGAGELFF
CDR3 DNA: TGCGCCAGCAGCCTCCCCGATGGTAGCGGAGCCGGGGAGCTGTTTTTT

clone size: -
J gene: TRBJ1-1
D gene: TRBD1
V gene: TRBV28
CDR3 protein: CASSSTGAGNTEAFF
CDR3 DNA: TGTGCCAGCAGTTCCACAGGGGCGGGGAACACTGAAGCTTTCTTT

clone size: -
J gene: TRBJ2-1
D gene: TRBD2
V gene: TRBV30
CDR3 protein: CAWSVPLAGIYNEQFF
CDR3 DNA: TGTGCCTGGAGTGTACCCCTAGCGGGGATTTACAATGAGCAGTTCTTC

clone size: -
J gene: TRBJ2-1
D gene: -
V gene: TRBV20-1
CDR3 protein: CSASKVGEQFF
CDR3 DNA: TGCAGTGCCAGCAAGGTGGGTGAGCAGTTCTTC

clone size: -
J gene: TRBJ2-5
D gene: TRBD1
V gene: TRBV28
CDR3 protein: CASSSPGQGTETQYF
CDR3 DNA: TGTGCCAGCAGTTCCCCGGGACAGGGGACAGAGACCCAGTACTTC

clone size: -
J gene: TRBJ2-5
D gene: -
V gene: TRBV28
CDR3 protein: CASSEPGRVQKTQYF
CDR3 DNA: TGTGCCAGCAGTGAACCGGGACGGGTCCAAAAGACCCAGTACTTC

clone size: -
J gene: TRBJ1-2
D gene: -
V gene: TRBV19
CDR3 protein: CASSPAGGRGGYTF
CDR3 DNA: TGTGCCAGTTCCCCAGCGGGGGGACGTGGAGGCTACACCTTC

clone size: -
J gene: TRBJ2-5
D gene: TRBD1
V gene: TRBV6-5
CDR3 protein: CASSYSRTGGETQYF
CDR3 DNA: TGTGCCAGCAGTTACTCGAGGACAGGGGGCGAGACCCAGTACTTC

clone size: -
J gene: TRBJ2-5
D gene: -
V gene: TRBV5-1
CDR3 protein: CASSLGQTQETQYF
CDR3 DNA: TGCGCCAGCAGCTTGGGACAGACCCAAGAGACCCAGTACTTC

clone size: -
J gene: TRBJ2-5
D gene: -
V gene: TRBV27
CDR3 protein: CASSLNGRETQYF
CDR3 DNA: TGTGCCAGCAGTTTAAACGGGAGAGAGACCCAGTACTTC

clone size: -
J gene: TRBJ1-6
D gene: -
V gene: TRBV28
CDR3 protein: CASSSSGPNNSPLHF
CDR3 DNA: -

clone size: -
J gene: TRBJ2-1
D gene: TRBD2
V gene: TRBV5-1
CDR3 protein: CASSSRLPGLWEQFF
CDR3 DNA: TGCGCCAGCAGCTCTCGTCTACCGGGACTATGGGAGCAGTTCTTC

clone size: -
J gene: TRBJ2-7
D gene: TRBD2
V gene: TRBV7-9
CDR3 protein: CASSPGLAAQYF
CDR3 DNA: TGTGCCAGCAGCCCAGGACTAGCGGCGCAGTACTTC

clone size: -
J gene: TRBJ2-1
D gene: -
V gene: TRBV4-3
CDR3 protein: CASSLDVSSYNEQFF
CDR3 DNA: TGCGCCAGCAGCCTCGACGTAAGCTCCTACAATGAGCAGTTCTTC

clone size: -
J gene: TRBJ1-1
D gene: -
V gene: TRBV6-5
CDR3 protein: CASSGAGVNTEAFF
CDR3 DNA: TGTGCCAGCAGTGGGGCTGGGGTGAACACTGAAGCTTTCTTT

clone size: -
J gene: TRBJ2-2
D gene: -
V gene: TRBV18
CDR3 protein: CASSPPRQGTLRTGELFF
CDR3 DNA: TGTGCCAGCTCACCACCGAGGCAGGGGACGTTGCGCACCGGGGAGCTGTTTTTT

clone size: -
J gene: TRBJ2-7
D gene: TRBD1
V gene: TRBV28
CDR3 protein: CASSFSGTGSYEQYF
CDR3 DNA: TGTGCCAGCAGTTTCTCCGGGACAGGCTCCTACGAGCAGTACTTC

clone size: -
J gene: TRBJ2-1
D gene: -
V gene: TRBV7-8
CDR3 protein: CASSLRRSVGRDPYNEQFF
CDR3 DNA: TGTGCCAGCAGCTTAAGGCGTTCGGTCGGGCGGGACCCCTACAATGAGCAGTTCTTC

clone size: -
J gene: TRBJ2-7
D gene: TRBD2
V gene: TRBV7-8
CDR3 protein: CASEAPSGNIYEQYF
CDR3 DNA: TGTGCCAGCGAGGCCCCTAGCGGGAATATCTACGAGCAGTACTTC

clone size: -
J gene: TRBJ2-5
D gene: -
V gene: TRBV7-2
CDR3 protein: CASSKTRVQETQYF
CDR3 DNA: TGTGCCAGCAGCAAGACCAGAGTCCAAGAGACCCAGTACTTC

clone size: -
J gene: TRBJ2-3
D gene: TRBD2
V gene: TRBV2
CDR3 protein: CASIQTSGGSTDTQYF
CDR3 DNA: TGTGCCAGCATTCAAACGTCGGGGGGGAGCACAGATACGCAGTATTTT

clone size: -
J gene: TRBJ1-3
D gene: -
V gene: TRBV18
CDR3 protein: CASSLWDGGSGNTIYF
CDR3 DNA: TGTGCCAGCTCACTGTGGGACGGGGGCTCTGGAAACACCATATATTTT

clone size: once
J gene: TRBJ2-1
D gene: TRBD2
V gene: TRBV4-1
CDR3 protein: CASSPGLARSSYNEQFF
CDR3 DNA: TGCGCCAGCAGCCCAGGACTAGCGAGAAGCTCCTACAATGAGCAGTTCTTC

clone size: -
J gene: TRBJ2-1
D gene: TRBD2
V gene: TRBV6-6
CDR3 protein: CASSSPGLAGGSEQFF
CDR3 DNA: TGTGCCAGCAGTTCCCCGGGACTAGCGGGAGGGAGTGAGCAGTTCTTC

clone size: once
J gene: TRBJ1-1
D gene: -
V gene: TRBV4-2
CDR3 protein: CASSQRHRVNTEAFF
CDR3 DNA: TGTGCCAGCAGCCAGCGACACCGAGTGAACACTGAAGCTTTCTTT

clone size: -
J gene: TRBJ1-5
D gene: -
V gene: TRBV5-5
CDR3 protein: CASSLGPGEHQPQHF
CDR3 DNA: TGTGCCAGCAGCTTGGGGCCTGGGGAACATCAGCCCCAGCATTTT

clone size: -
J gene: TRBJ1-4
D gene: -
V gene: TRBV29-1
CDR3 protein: CSAKSGVGGEKLFF
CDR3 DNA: TGCAGCGCTAAAAGTGGTGTCGGGGGGGAAAAACTGTTTTTT

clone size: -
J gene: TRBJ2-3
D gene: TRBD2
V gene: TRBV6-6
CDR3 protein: CASKASGRADTQYF
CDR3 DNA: TGTGCCAGCAAGGCTAGCGGGAGAGCAGATACGCAGTATTTT

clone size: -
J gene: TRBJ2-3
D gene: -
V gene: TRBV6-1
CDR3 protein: CASSETSLVFDTQYF
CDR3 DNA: TGTGCCAGCAGTGAAACGAGTTTAGTATTCGATACGCAGTATTTT

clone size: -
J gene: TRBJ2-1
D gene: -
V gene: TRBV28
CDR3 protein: CASSKYNEQFF
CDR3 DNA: TGTGCCAGCAGTAAATACAATGAGCAGTTCTTC

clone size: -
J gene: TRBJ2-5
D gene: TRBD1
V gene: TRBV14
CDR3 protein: CASSQVVSGGTQYF
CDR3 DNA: TGTGCCAGCAGCCAAGTTGTATCAGGGGGGACCCAGTACTTC

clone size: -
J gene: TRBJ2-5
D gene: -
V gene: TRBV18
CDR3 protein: CASSLTGTSGETQYF
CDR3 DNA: TGTGCCAGCTCACTGACCGGGACATCGGGAGAGACCCAGTACTTC

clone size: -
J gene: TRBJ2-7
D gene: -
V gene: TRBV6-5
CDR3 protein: CASSLRYSESEQYF
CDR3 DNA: TGTGCCAGCAGTCTCCGGTACTCAGAATCCGAGCAGTACTTC

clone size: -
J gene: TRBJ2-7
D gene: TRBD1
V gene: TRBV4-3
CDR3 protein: CASSQVWDSAYEQYF
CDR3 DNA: TGCGCCAGCAGCCAAGTATGGGACAGCGCCTACGAGCAGTACTTC

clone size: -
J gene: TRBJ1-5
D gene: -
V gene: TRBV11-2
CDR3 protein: CASSYTTGSNQPQHF
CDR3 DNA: TGTGCCAGCAGTTATACCACAGGGAGCAATCAGCCCCAGCATTTT

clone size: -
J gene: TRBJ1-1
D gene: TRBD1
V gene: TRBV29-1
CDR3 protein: CSVEGQGGPRSEAFF
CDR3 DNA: TGCAGCGTTGAAGGGCAGGGGGGCCCAAGGAGTGAAGCTTTCTTT

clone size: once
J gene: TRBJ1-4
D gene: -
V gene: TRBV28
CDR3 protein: CASSLFGTNEKLFF
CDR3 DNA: TGTGCCAGCAGTTTGTTTGGAACTAATGAAAAACTGTTTTTT

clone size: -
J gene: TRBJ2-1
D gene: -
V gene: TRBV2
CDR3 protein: CASSEDSNEQFF
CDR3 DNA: TGTGCCAGCAGTGAGGACAGTAATGAGCAGTTCTTC

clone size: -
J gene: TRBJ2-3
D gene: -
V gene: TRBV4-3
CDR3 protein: CASSQVGSPTDTQYF
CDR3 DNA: TGCGCCAGCAGCCAAGTGGGCAGCCCCACAGATACGCAGTATTTT

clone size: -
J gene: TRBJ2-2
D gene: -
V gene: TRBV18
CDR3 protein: CASSPNPGANTGELFF
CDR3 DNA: TGTGCCAGCTCACCTAACCCAGGAGCGAACACCGGGGAGCTGTTTTTT

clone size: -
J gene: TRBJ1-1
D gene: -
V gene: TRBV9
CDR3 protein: CASSEGGTAEAFF
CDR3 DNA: TGTGCCAGCAGTGAGGGGGGAACGGCTGAAGCTTTCTTT

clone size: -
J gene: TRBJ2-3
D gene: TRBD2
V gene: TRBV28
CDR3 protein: CASSSPSTSGKKAQYF
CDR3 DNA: TGTGCCAGCAGTTCGCCCAGTACTAGCGGAAAGAAGGCGCAGTATTTT

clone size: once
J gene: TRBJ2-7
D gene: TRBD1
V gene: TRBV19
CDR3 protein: CASSIAAPGGSYEQYF
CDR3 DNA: TGTGCCAGTAGTATAGCCGCCCCAGGGGGCAGTTACGAGCAGTACTTC

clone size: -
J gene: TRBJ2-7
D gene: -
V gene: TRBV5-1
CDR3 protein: CASSLAGFEQYF
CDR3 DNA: TGTGCCAGCAGCTTGGCAGGGTTCGAGCAGTACTTC

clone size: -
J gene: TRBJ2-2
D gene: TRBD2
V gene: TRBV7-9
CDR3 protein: CASEGGERDLAGELFF
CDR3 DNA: TGTGCCAGCGAGGGCGGCGAGCGGGACCTTGCCGGGGAGCTGTTTTTT

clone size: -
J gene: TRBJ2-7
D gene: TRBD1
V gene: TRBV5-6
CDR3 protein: CASSLVQRQGNVQYF
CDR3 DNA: TGTGCCAGCAGCTTGGTCCAACGACAGGGGAATGTGCAGTACTTC

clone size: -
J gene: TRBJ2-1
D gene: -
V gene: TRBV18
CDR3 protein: CASSPPSIPNEQFF
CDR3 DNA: TGTGCCAGCTCACCCCCTTCGATTCCCAATGAGCAGTTCTTC